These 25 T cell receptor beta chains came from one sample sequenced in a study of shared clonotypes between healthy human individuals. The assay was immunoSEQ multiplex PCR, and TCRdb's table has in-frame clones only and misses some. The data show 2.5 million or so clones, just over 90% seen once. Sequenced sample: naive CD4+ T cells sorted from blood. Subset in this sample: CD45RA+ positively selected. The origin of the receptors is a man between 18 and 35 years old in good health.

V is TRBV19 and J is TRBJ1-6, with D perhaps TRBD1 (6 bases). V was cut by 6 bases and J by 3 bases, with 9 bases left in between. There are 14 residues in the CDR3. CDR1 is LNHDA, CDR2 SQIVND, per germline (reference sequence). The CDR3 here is CASRRDNYNSPLHF. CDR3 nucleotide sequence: TGTGCCAGTAGAAGGGACAACTATAATTCACCCCTCCACTTT.

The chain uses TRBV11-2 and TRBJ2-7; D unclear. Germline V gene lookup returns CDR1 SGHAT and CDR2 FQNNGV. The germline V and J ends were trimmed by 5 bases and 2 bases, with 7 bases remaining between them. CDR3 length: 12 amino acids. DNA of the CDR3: TGTGCCAGCAGCCCTCATACCTACGAGCAGTACTTC. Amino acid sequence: CASSPHTYEQYF.

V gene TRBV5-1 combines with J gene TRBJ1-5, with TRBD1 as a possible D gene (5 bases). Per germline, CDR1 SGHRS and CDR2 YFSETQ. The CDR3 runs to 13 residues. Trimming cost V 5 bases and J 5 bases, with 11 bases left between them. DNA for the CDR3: TGCGCCAGCAGAGGGGACCCGGATCAGCCCCAGCATTTT. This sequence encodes CASRGDPDQPQHF.

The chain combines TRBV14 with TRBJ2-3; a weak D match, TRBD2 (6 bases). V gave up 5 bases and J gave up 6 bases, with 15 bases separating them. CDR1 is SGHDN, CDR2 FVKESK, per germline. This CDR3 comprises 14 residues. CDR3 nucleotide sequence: TGTGCCAGCAGCACCGACGTGACTAGGGATACGCAGTATTTT. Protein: CASSTDVTRDTQYF.

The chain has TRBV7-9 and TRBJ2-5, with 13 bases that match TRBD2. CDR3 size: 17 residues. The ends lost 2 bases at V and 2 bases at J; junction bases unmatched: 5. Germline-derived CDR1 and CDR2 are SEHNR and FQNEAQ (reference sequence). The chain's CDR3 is CASSLRGLAGHQETQYF. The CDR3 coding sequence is TGTGCCAGCAGCTTAAGGGGACTAGCGGGACATCAAGAGACCCAGTACTTC.

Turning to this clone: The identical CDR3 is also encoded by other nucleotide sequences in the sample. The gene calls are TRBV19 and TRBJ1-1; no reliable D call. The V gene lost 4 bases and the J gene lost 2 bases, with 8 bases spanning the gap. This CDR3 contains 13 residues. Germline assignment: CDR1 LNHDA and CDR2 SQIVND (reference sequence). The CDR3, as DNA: TGTGCCAGTAGTACCACAGAAAACACTGAAGCTTTCTTT. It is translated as CASSTTENTEAFF.

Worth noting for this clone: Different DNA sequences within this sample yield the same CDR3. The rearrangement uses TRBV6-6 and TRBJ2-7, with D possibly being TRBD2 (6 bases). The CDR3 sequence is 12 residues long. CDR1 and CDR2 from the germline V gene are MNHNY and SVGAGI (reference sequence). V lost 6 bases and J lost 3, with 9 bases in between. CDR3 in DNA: TGTGCCAGCAGCCCCGGGGGCTACGAGCAGTACTTC. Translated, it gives CASSPGGYEQYF.

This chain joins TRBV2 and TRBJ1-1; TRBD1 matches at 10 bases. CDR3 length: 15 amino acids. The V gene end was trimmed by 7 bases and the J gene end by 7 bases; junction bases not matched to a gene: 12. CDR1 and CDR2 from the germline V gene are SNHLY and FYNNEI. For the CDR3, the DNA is TGTGCCAGCAAACAGGGACAGGGGTATCGGGTTGAAGCTTTCTTT. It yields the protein CASKQGQGYRVEAFF.

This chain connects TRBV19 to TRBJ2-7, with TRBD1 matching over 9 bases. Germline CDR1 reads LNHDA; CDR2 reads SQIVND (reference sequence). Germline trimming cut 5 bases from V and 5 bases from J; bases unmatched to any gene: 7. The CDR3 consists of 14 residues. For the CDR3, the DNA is TGTGCCAGTAGTCAGGGACAGGGTTCCCACGAGCAGTACTTC. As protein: CASSQGQGSHEQYF.

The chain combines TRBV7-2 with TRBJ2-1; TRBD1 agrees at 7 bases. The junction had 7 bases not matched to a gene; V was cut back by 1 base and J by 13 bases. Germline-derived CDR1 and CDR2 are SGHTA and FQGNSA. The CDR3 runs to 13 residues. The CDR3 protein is CASSLEGDSSQFF. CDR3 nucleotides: TGTGCCAGCAGCTTAGAGGGGGACAGTAGTCAGTTCTTC.

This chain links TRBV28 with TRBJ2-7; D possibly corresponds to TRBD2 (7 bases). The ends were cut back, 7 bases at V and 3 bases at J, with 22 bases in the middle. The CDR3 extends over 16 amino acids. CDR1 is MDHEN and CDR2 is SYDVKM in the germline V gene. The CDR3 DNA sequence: TGTGCCAGCAAGGGGGGGCGAATAAGTTCCTACTACGAGCAGTACTTC. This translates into CASKGGRISSYYEQYF.

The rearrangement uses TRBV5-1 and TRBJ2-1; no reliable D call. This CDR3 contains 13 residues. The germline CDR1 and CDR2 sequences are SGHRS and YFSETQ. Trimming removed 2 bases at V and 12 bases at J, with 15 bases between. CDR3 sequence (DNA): TGCGCCAGCAGCTTATGGGGTACAATGACGCAGTTCTTC. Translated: CASSLWGTMTQFF.

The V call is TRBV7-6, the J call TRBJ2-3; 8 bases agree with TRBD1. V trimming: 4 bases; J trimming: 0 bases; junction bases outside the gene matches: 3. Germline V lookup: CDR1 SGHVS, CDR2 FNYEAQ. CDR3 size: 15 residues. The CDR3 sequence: CASSYRTGSTDTQYF. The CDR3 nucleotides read TGTGCCAGCAGCTACCGGACAGGGAGCACAGATACGCAGTATTTT.

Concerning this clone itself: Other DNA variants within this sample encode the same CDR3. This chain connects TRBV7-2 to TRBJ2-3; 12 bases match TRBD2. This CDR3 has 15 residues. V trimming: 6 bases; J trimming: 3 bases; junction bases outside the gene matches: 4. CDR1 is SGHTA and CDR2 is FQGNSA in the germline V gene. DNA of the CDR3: TGTGCCAGCAGTTCTAGCGGGAGGGAGACAGATACGCAGTATTTT. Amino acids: CASSSSGRETDTQYF.

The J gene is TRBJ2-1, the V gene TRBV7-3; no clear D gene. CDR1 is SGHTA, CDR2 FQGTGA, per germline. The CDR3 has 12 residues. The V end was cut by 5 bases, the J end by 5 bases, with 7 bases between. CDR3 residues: CASSTTNNEQFF. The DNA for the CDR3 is TGTGCCAGCAGCACCACAAACAATGAGCAGTTCTTC.

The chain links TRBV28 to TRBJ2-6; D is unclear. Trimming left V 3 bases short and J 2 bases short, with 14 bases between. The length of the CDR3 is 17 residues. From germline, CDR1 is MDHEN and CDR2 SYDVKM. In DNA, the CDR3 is TGTGCCAGCAGTTTCTCGGCCCAAGGCGCTGGGGCCAACGTCCTGACTTTC. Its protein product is CASSFSAQGAGANVLTF.

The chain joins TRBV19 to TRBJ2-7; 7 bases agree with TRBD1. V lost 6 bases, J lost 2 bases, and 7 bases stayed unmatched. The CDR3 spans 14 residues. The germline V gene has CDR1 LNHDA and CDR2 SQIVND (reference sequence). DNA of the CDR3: TGTGCCAGTAGCCCCCGGGACAGAGCCTACGAGCAGTACTTC. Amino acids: CASSPRDRAYEQYF.

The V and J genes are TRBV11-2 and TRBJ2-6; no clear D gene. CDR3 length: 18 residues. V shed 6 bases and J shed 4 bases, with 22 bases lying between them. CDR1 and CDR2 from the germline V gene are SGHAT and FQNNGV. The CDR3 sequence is CASRNHPSGFFGANVLTF. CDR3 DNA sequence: TGTGCCAGCAGGAACCACCCCTCGGGCTTCTTCGGGGCCAACGTCCTGACTTTC.

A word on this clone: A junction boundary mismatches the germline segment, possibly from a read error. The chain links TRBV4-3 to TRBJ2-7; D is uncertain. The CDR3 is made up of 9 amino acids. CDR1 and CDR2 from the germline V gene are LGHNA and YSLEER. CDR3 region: CASSQQRNF. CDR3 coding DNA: TGCGCCAGCAGCCAACAAAGGAACTTC.

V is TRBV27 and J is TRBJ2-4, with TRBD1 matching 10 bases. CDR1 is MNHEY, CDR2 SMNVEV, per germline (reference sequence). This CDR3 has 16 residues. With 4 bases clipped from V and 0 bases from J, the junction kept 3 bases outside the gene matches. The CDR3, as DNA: TGTGCCAGCAGTTACGGACAGGGGGTAGCCAAAAACATTCAGTACTTC. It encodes CASSYGQGVAKNIQYF.

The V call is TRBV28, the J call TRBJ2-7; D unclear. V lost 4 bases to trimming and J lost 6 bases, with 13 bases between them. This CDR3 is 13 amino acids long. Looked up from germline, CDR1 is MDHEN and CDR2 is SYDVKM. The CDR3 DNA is TGTGCCAGCAGTTCCCCGATGCGATCCGAGCAGTACTTC. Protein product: CASSSPMRSEQYF.

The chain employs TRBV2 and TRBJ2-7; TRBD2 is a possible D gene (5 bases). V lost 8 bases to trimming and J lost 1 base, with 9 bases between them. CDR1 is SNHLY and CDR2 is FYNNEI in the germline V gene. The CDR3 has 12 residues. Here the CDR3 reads CASGRDSYEQYF. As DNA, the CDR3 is TGTGCCAGCGGCCGGGATTCCTACGAGCAGTACTTC.

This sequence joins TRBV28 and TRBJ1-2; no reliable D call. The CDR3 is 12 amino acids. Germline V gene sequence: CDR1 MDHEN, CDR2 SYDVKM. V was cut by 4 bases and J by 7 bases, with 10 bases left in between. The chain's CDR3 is CASSSGMTGYTF. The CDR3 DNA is TGTGCCAGCAGTTCCGGGATGACTGGCTACACCTTC.

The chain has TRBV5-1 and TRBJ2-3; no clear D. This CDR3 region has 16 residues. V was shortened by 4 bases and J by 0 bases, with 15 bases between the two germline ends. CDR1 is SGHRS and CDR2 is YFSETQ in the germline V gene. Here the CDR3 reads CASSTPQNPSTDTQYF. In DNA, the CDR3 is TGCGCCAGCAGCACCCCGCAGAACCCTAGCACAGATACGCAGTATTTT. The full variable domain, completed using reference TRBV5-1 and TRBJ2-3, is KAGVTQTPRYLIKTRGQQVTLSCSPISGHRSVSWYQQTPGQGLQFLFEYFSETQRNKGNFPGRFSGRQFSNSRSEMNVSTLELGDSALYLCASSTPQNPSTDTQYFGPGTRLTVL.

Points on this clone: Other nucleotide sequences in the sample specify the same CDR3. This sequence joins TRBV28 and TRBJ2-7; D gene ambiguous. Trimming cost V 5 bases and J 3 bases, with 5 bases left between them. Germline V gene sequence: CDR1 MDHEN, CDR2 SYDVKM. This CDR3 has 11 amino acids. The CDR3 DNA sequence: TGTGCCAGCAGTAGCATCTACGAGCAGTACTTC. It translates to CASSSIYEQYF.